This T cell receptor beta chain appears in the sequencing data of a study of response to subunit inactivated influenza vaccine. In TCRdb, the RT-PCR reads were re-called with MiXCR into one record per CDR3 protein. The sample has some 500,000 distinct CDR3 sequences; about 15% are singletons. The CDR3 is 16 residues long. Germline CDR1 reads SGDLS; CDR2 reads YYNGEE. With V trimmed by 4 bases and J by 0 bases, 7 bases remained unmatched. This clonotype was counted only a few times. Sample: CD4+ T cells sorted from PBMCs, taken about 24 months after vaccination. J is TRBJ2-4 and V is TRBV9, with 7 positions matching TRBD1. The clonotype was recovered from a man in his fifties or sixties who received an inactivated influenza vaccine. The chain's CDR3 is CASSPGQLLAKNIQYF. The DNA for the CDR3 is TGTGCCAGCAGCCCGGGACAGTTACTAGCCAAAAACATTCAGTACTTC.